Each of the 24 T cell receptor beta chains below was sequenced from the same sample in a study of T cells in Graves' hyperthyroidism and ophthalmopathy. Researchers took RNA transcripts and amplified the TCR beta CDR3 regions from them. A set of HTBI primers served as the primers for a first-round RT-PCR of the TCR CDR3. TCRdb itself ran the multiplex PCR reads through MiXCR, one entry per CDR3 protein. In the table there are around 350,000 distinct CDR3 sequences, about a fifth of which are singletons. The specimen was blood. These TCRs come from a young woman with Graves' hyperthyroidism.

V is TRBV5-1 and J is TRBJ2-7, with 9 bases aligning to TRBD1. This CDR3 is built from 14 residues. The V segment lost 0 bases and the J segment 5 bases; nucleotides outside the gene matches: 3. CDR1 is SGHRS and CDR2 is YFSETQ in the germline V gene. The CDR3 nucleotides read TGCGCCAGCAGCTTGGTGGGACAGGGCCACGAGCAGTACTTC. Its translation: CASSLVGQGHEQYF.

The chain joins TRBV11-2 to TRBJ2-3; D call uncertain. V was cut by 5 bases and J by 1 base, with 13 bases left in between. The V gene's germline CDR1 is SGHAT and CDR2 FQNNGV. This CDR3 contains 15 residues. The CDR3 protein is CASSDYVVGTDTQYF. The CDR3, as DNA: TGTGCCAGCAGCGATTATGTAGTGGGCACAGATACGCAGTATTTT.

V gene TRBV4-1 combines with J gene TRBJ2-7; unclear D gene. The CDR3 extends over 16 amino acids. Trimming shortened V by 0 bases and J by 2 bases, and 14 bases separated the two germline ends. CDR1 MGHRA and CDR2 YSYEKL come from the germline V gene. In nucleotides, the CDR3 is TGCGCCAGCAGCCAAGAACACGGACGAGCAACCTACGAGCAGTACTTC. Amino acid sequence: CASSQEHGRATYEQYF.

This rearrangement joins TRBV28 to TRBJ1-2; D possibly corresponds to TRBD1 (5 bases). V was pared by 10 bases and J by 7 bases, with 13 bases between. Germline lookup yields CDR1 MDHEN and CDR2 SYDVKM. CDR3 length equals 11 residues. The CDR3 coding sequence is TGTGCCATTTCGGCGGGGACTGGCTACACCTTC. It translates to CAISAGTGYTF.

In DNA, the CDR3 is TGTGCCAGCAGTTACGACAGCGGCTACACCTTC. It codes for CASSYDSGYTF. The chain is built from TRBV6-2 or TRBV6-3 and TRBJ1-2, with a possible D match to TRBD1 (5 bases). V gave up 2 bases and J gave up 8 bases, with 6 bases separating them. The CDR3 has 11 amino acids. Germline lookup yields CDR1 MNHEY and CDR2 SVGEGT.

This clonotype was picked up many times. The gene calls are TRBV12-3 or TRBV12-4 and TRBJ1-5; D possibly corresponds to TRBD1 (6 bases). This CDR3 is 16 amino acids long. Trimming cost V 5 bases and J 2 bases, with 16 bases left between them. The CDR3 loop is CASSTRGGKGNQPQHF. The CDR3 bases are TGTGCCAGCAGTACCAGGGGAGGGAAAGGCAATCAGCCCCAGCATTTT.

This clonotype has a count of ten or more. V usage is TRBV27 and J usage is TRBJ1-1, with D uncertain. The germline CDR1 and CDR2 sequences are MNHEY and SMNVEV (reference sequence). The CDR3 is 13 amino acids. Trimming took off 6 bases at V and 2 bases at J, with 10 bases between the two ends. The CDR3 spells CASRGGGNTEAFF. CDR3 nucleotide sequence: TGTGCCAGCAGGGGTGGCGGAAACACTGAAGCTTTCTTT.

The CDR3 here is CASSYGTKDFF. DNA for the CDR3: TGTGCCAGCAGTTACGGGACAAAAGATTTCTTT. This sequence joins TRBV6-5 and TRBJ1-1; D possibly corresponds to TRBD1 (6 bases). Germline V lookup: CDR1 MNHEY, CDR2 SVGAGI. CDR3 length: 11 residues. V was pared by 2 bases and J by 13 bases, with 11 bases between.

The table lists this clonotype with a count of one. A much more abundant neighbour one base away suggests this may be a read error. The chain employs TRBV5-1 and TRBJ2-2; no firm D call. The CDR3 contains 15 residues. The germline CDR1 and CDR2 sequences are SGHRS and YFSETQ. The germline V and J ends were trimmed by 4 bases and 0 bases, with 10 bases remaining between them. As DNA, the CDR3 is TGCGCCAGCAGCCTGTCCAGGCCGAACACCGGGGAGCTGTTTTTT. It yields the protein CASSLSRPNTGELFF.

This clonotype has a count of ten or more. V usage is TRBV15 and J usage is TRBJ1-1, with D unclear. The CDR3 has 14 amino acids. Looked up from germline, CDR1 is LNHNV and CDR2 is YYDKDF (reference sequence). V dropped 2 bases and J dropped 5 bases, with 12 bases sitting between them. The CDR3 region is CATSRWNGVTEAFF. The CDR3 region has the DNA TGTGCCACCAGCAGATGGAACGGGGTGACTGAAGCTTTCTTT.

The rearrangement links TRBV7-3 to TRBJ1-1, with D possibly being TRBD1 (6 bases). V was trimmed by 5 bases and J by 7 bases, leaving 17 bases between them. CDR3 length equals 14 residues. Germline values: CDR1 SGHTA, CDR2 FQGTGA. For the CDR3, the DNA is TGTGCCAGCAGCGCACAGGGTTTTATCGGTGAAGCTTTCTTT. It yields the protein CASSAQGFIGEAFF.

This clonotype was found a few times. The rearrangement joins TRBV12-3 or TRBV12-4 to TRBJ2-1; either TRBD1 or TRBD2 may supply D (6 bases each). Trimming took off 6 bases at V and 2 bases at J, with 17 bases between the two ends. The CDR3 contains 16 residues. DNA of the CDR3: TGTGCCAGCAGCCAAGCGTCGGGGGCCCCCTACAATGAGCAGTTCTTC. Protein product: CASSQASGAPYNEQFF.

The rearrangement joins TRBV12-3 or TRBV12-4 to TRBJ2-7; 8 bases map to TRBD1. V shed 5 bases and J 5 bases; nucleotides not matched to a gene: 8. The CDR3 contains 14 residues. This CDR3 reads CASSTGQGLNEQYF. The CDR3 DNA reads as TGTGCCAGCAGTACAGGACAGGGTTTAAACGAGCAGTACTTC.

The chain is built from TRBV6-5 and TRBJ1-1, with D possibly TRBD1 on 6 matching bases. The CDR3 totals 14 residues. V was shortened by 6 bases and J by 4 bases, with 15 bases between the two germline ends. The V gene's germline CDR1 is MNHEY and CDR2 SVGAGI. The CDR3 bases are TGTGCCAGCAGCTTAACAGGGTTCGCCACTGAAGCTTTCTTT. Protein: CASSLTGFATEAFF.

The sample holds a few counts of this clonotype. An end of the junction does not agree with germline; a read error may underlie this. The chain uses TRBV18 and TRBJ2-5; D gene uncertain. Germline V gene sequence: CDR1 KGHSH, CDR2 LQKENI. CDR3 length equals 14 residues. Written as DNA, the CDR3 is TGTGCCAGCTCACCACCGGCAAGGGTAGAGACCCAGCACTTC. Amino acids: CASSPPARVETQHF.

This clonotype was observed many times. V and J are TRBV25-1 and TRBJ1-1, with a tentative D call TRBD1 (6 bases). Trimming took 6 bases from V and 6 from J, leaving 14 bases between them. Germline lookup yields CDR1 MGHDK and CDR2 SYGVNS. There are 13 residues in the CDR3. CDR3 protein: CASSETGSAEAFF. The CDR3 DNA sequence: TGTGCCAGCAGCGAAACAGGGAGCGCTGAAGCTTTCTTT. The whole variable domain, remainder taken from reference TRBV25-1 and TRBJ1-1, is EADIYQTPRYLVIGTGKKITLECSQTMGHDKMYWYQQDPGMELHLIHYSYGVNSTEKGDLSSESTVSRIRTEHFPLTLESARPSHTSQYLCASSETGSAEAFFGQGTRLTVV.

This clonotype came up many times. The chain employs TRBV6-5 and TRBJ2-5, with 13 bases matching TRBD2. V shed 7 bases, J shed 3 bases, and the junction held 5 bases outside the gene matches. The CDR3 covers 15 residues. CDR1 is MNHEY and CDR2 is SVGAGI in the germline V gene. The CDR3 nucleotides are TGTGCCAGCATCGCGGGGACTAGCGGGGAAGAGACCCAGTACTTC. Protein sequence: CASIAGTSGEETQYF.

This clonotype was picked up many times. The chain carries TRBV3-1 and TRBJ2-5, with D possibly being TRBD1 (6 bases). V lost 4 bases and J 3 bases, leaving 12 bases between the germline ends. The CDR3 loop spans 14 amino acids. Germline V gene sequence: CDR1 LGHDT, CDR2 YNNKEL (reference sequence). The CDR3 DNA is TGTGCCAGCAGCCCCATTGGACAGAAAGAGACCCAGTACTTC. Its protein is CASSPIGQKETQYF.

This clonotype was observed many times. This chain links TRBV20-1 with TRBJ1-2, with 7 nucleotides matching TRBD1. This CDR3 comprises 14 residues. In germline, CDR1 is DFQATT, CDR2 SNEGSKA (reference sequence). Germline trimming cut 3 bases from V and 1 base from J; bases unmatched to any gene: 5. The CDR3 nucleotides read TGCAGTGCTAGCCGTGGGACAGTTAACTATGGCTACACCTTC. Encoded protein: CSASRGTVNYGYTF.

The table lists this clonotype with many counts. The V and J genes are TRBV11-2 and TRBJ1-2; D ambiguous. Germline V gene sequence: CDR1 SGHAT, CDR2 FQNNGV. Between the trimmed V and J ends, which lost 1 base and 2 bases, there was a span of 8 bases. This CDR3 contains 14 residues. The CDR3 DNA sequence: TGTGCCAGCAGCTTAGTCGGTAGCAACTATGGCTACACCTTC. This sequence encodes CASSLVGSNYGYTF.

The chain employs TRBV6-2 or TRBV6-3 and TRBJ1-1; D is unclear. The V gene lost 2 bases and the J gene lost 1 base, with 8 bases spanning the gap. Germline V gene data show CDR1 as MNHEY and CDR2 as SVGEGT. The CDR3 has 14 residues. The CDR3 reads CASSYPYENTEAFF. CDR3 DNA: TGTGCCAGCAGTTACCCCTACGAGAACACTGAAGCTTTCTTT.

This clonotype came up many times. The CDR3 bases are TGTGCCAGCAGTTTTGAGGGTCCCCAGCATTTT. Residues: CASSFEGPQHF. The chain couples TRBV12-3 or TRBV12-4 to TRBJ1-5; D is ambiguous. The CDR3 covers 11 residues. The germline V and J ends were trimmed by 3 bases and 10 bases, with 7 bases remaining between them.

This clonotype was recorded many times. The chain couples TRBV6-5 to TRBJ1-1; D ambiguous. Germline CDR1 and CDR2: MNHEY and SVGAGI. The CDR3 runs to 13 residues. Trimming took off 5 bases at V and 1 base at J, with 8 bases between the two ends. The CDR3 DNA is TGTGCCAGCAGTAGCCCCTCGAACACTGAAGCTTTCTTT. Amino acids: CASSSPSNTEAFF.

This clonotype was observed at least ten times. The chain couples TRBV4-1 to TRBJ2-5; 7 nucleotides match TRBD2. From germline, CDR1 is MGHRA and CDR2 YSYEKL. The CDR3 length is 16 residues. V shed 1 base and J 1 base; nucleotides not matched to a gene: 6. CDR3 sequence: CASSQAPSGFQETQYF. In DNA, the CDR3 is TGCGCCAGCAGCCAAGCTCCTAGCGGCTTCCAAGAGACCCAGTACTTC.